The 11 T cell receptor beta chains listed next were all sequenced from one sample in a study of cytomegalovirus exposure and HLA in healthy donors. This PCR relied on a set of 60 Vbeta primers and 13 Jbeta primers. Profiled with immunoSEQ multiplex PCR; TCRdb holds only in-frame clones, not every one. Its clone listing holds 100,000 to 150,000 clones. Sequencing input: PBMCs. These receptors were obtained from a man aged 18-30 years in good health and CMV-seronegative.

This chain connects TRBV4-3 to TRBJ1-1; maybe TRBD1 (5 bases). Germline CDR1 LGHNA, CDR2 YSLEER. The CDR3 extends over 13 amino acids. With 0 bases removed from V and 10 bases from J, the gap between germline ends came to 12 bases. CDR3 nucleotides: TGCGCCAGCAGCCAAGATCAAGGGGTAAGAGCTTTCTTT. This gives the protein CASSQDQGVRAFF.

The chain recombines TRBV9 with TRBJ2-3; TRBD2 agrees at 10 bases. The CDR3 extends over 16 amino acids. Germline-derived CDR1 and CDR2 are SGDLS and YYNGEE. V trimming: 4 bases; J trimming: 3 bases; junction bases outside the gene matches: 8. In DNA form, the CDR3 reads TGTGCCAGCAGCCCCCGAGCGGGAGGGCCGACAGATACGCAGTATTTT. Translated: CASSPRAGGPTDTQYF.

The rearrangement links TRBV5-1 to TRBJ1-1, with TRBD1 matching over 7 bases. The germline gives CDR1 SGHRS, CDR2 YFSETQ. This CDR3 comprises 17 residues. V was pared by 4 bases and J by 5 bases, with 17 bases of the junction left unmatched. In DNA form, the CDR3 reads TGCGCCAGCAGCCAGACACTCAATTACCACAGGGGAACTGAAGCTTTCTTT. It encodes CASSQTLNYHRGTEAFF. Variable domain in full (rest from reference TRBV5-1 and TRBJ1-1): KAGVTQTPRYLIKTRGQQVTLSCSPISGHRSVSWYQQTPGQGLQFLFEYFSETQRNKGNFPGRFSGRQFSNSRSEMNVSTLELGDSALYLCASSQTLNYHRGTEAFFGQGTRLTVV.

This chain uses TRBV5-1 with TRBJ1-5; D is undetermined. Germline V CDR1 and CDR2: SGHRS, YFSETQ. Trimming cost V 0 bases and J 0 bases, with 7 bases left between them. CDR3 length: 15 amino acids. The CDR3 is CASSLDGNSNQPQHF. The CDR3 DNA follows: TGCGCCAGCAGCTTGGACGGGAATAGCAATCAGCCCCAGCATTTT. The full variable domain, completed using reference TRBV5-1 and TRBJ1-5, is KAGVTQTPRYLIKTRGQQVTLSCSPISGHRSVSWYQQTPGQGLQFLFEYFSETQRNKGNFPGRFSGRQFSNSRSEMNVSTLELGDSALYLCASSLDGNSNQPQHFGDGTRLSIL.

The rearrangement links TRBV5-6 to TRBJ2-7, with 9 nucleotides matching TRBD2. The CDR3 runs 15 residues. Germline CDR1 and CDR2: SGHDT and YYEEEE. V shed 5 bases, J shed 7 bases, and the junction held 13 bases outside the gene matches. In DNA, the CDR3 is TGTGCCAGCAGTTGGACCGGCGGGAGGGCTGGTGAGCAGTACTTC. Its protein is CASSWTGGRAGEQYF.

The chain couples TRBV7-2 to TRBJ2-7, with 14 bases that match TRBD2. Trimming cost V 8 bases and J 4 bases; bases outside gene matches: 16. This CDR3 is built from 18 residues. Germline-derived CDR1 and CDR2 are SGHTA and FQGNSA. The chain's CDR3 is CASGEGLAGGLFAYEQYF. In nucleotides, the CDR3 is TGTGCCAGCGGGGAAGGACTAGCGGGAGGACTCTTTGCATACGAGCAGTACTTC.

The CDR3 loop is CASSYSGHGTLHF. The CDR3 bases are TGTGCCAGCAGTTATTCAGGACACGGCACCCTCCACTTT. This sequence joins TRBV6-5 and TRBJ1-6, with D possibly TRBD1 on 5 matching bases. The ends were cut back, 3 bases at V and 14 bases at J, with 14 bases in the middle. This CDR3 contains 13 residues. CDR1 MNHEY and CDR2 SVGAGI come from the germline V gene.

The chain recombines TRBV11-1 with TRBJ1-1, with D possibly being TRBD1 (5 bases). Per the germline V gene, CDR1 is SGHAT and CDR2 is FQDESV (reference sequence). The ends were cut back, 1 base at V and 7 bases at J, with 10 bases in the middle. The CDR3 loop spans 13 amino acids. The CDR3 spells CASSLDQGFEAFF. The DNA of the CDR3 is TGTGCCAGCAGCTTAGACCAGGGCTTTGAAGCTTTCTTT.

V usage is TRBV18 and J usage is TRBJ2-7; TRBD2 is a possible D gene (5 bases). Germline CDR1 and CDR2: KGHSH and LQKENI. The CDR3 is made up of 15 amino acids. V was pared by 2 bases and J by 5 bases, with 16 bases between. The CDR3 bases are TGTGCCAGCTCACCAGTAACGGGATCAGGTAACGAGCAGTACTTC. This translates into CASSPVTGSGNEQYF.

The chain is built from TRBV9 and TRBJ2-3; 10 positions agree with TRBD1. This CDR3 region has 16 residues. The J segment lost 2 bases and the V segment lost 0 bases, leaving 3 bases of the junction unmatched. Germline CDR1 is SGDLS and CDR2 is YYNGEE. The CDR3 sequence is CASSVVGTGATDTQYF. The CDR3 DNA follows: TGTGCCAGCAGCGTAGTCGGGACAGGGGCCACAGATACGCAGTATTTT.

The chain is built from TRBV4-3 and TRBJ2-7, with D possibly being TRBD1 (6 bases). V was shortened by 1 base and J by 2 bases, with 9 bases between the two germline ends. The CDR3 has 14 amino acids. Germline V gene data show CDR1 as LGHNA and CDR2 as YSLEER. The CDR3 loop is CASSQARGPYEQYF. In DNA form, the CDR3 reads TGCGCCAGCAGCCAAGCCAGGGGCCCCTACGAGCAGTACTTC.